The rows below give T cell receptor beta chains drawn from one sample of a study of metastatic and nonmetastatic thyroid tumors. Using MiXCR, TCRdb reanalyzed the PCR reads. This sample carries roughly 7,300 clones, approximately 30% of them seen once, and the ten largest clones take about a tenth. The sequencing sample was made of tumor tissue. The receptors shown here come from a female donor with papillary thyroid cancer or a benign thyroid nodule (not recorded which). Some clones in this sample may be carry-over from other donors' samples. CDR3s leave out the opening cysteine and the closing phenylalanine or tryptophan. Each record gives: V gene, J gene, CDR3 length, CDR3 protein.

TRBV6-2/TRBV6-3,TRBJ1-5,13,ASSLTGMGNQPQH
TRBV5-4,TRBJ2-2,14,ASSLRTGGYTGELF
TRBV2,TRBJ2-3,12,ASTPAGSTDTQY
TRBV28,TRBJ2-5,12,ACRSAPEGETQY
TRBV11-2,TRBJ2-1,15,ASSLKARGRAYNEQF
TRBV5-1,TRBJ1-2,12,ASSPEGDRDGYT
TRBV28,TRBJ1-1,9,ASSFGTEAF
TRBV18,TRBJ2-1,14,ASSPRRQGGRDEQF
TRBV5-6,TRBJ1-5,12,ASSLGTGPQPQH
TRBV20-1,TRBJ2-2,12,SASASWDTGDLF
TRBV19,TRBJ1-4,14,ASSILGRRANEKLF
TRBV18,TRBJ2-1,13,ASSTLLGQGNDQF
TRBV28,TRBJ1-2,12,ASSWGTTNYGYT
TRBV6-6,TRBJ1-1,11,ASSYSVEAEAF
TRBV7-9,TRBJ2-1,14,ASSPYGTSGLGEQF
TRBV3-1,TRBJ2-7,12,ASSQLAGDYEQY
TRBV7-3,TRBJ2-5,12,ASSLGSGEETQY
TRBV6-6,TRBJ2-1,13,ASSYSGLGYNEQF
TRBV6-1,TRBJ1-5,11,ASSVGVEQPQH
TRBV30,TRBJ2-1,11,AWSVETYNEQF
TRBV7-6,TRBJ2-7,10,ASSLQGYEQY
TRBV10-3,TRBJ2-1,12,AIRPGLAANEQF
TRBV2,TRBJ2-7,9,ASSEAGQGY